Below are 16 T cell receptor beta chains sequenced from a single sample in a study of shared clonotypes between healthy human individuals. The protocol was immunoSEQ multiplex PCR, while the TCRdb copy is restricted to in-frame clones and leaves out a portion. The sample records about 2.2 million clones, about 93% being singletons. Positively selected for CCR7, the CD45RO-negative cells used as naive CD8 cells excluded terminally differentiated effector memory CD45RA+ cells. Sequencing was carried out using naive CD8+ T cells from PBMCs. These receptors were obtained from a man aged 18 to 35 in good health. Some clones in this sample may be carry-over from other donors' samples.

Here the CDR3 DNA reads TGTGCCAGCAGCTTGGGAGCAGGATTCTTTCATGGAGGGGCCAACGTCCTGACTTTC. Translated: CASSLGAGFFHGGANVLTF. The chain couples TRBV5-6 to TRBJ2-6; no reliable D call. The V and J ends lost 0 bases and 4 bases respectively, with 20 bases between them. The V gene's germline CDR1 is SGHDT and CDR2 YYEEEE. The CDR3 is made up of 19 amino acids.

This chain's CDR3 is CASSLGREGGRKSGYTF. The CDR3 DNA reads TGTGCCAGCAGCTTAGGCCGGGAAGGGGGCCGTAAATCGGGCTACACCTTC. This sequence joins TRBV13 and TRBJ1-2, with 7 bases fitting TRBD1. After removal of 0 bases from V and 8 bases from J, the junction contained 15 bases not matched to a gene. Germline loops: CDR1 PRHDT, CDR2 FYEKMQ (reference sequence). The CDR3 has 17 residues.

The chain has TRBV11-2 and TRBJ2-1, with 7 bases lining up with TRBD2. Trimming cost V 3 bases and J 8 bases; bases outside gene matches: 13. This CDR3 is built from 16 residues. CDR1 is SGHAT and CDR2 is FQNNGV in the germline V gene. CDR3 sequence (DNA): TGTGCCAGCAGCTTCCTACGGGGGGAGAGGAGGGATGAGCAGTTCTTC. Amino acid sequence: CASSFLRGERRDEQFF. The complete variable domain, with remaining parts taken from reference TRBV11-2 and TRBJ2-1, reads EAGVAQSPRYKIIEKRQSVAFWCNPISGHATLYWYQQILGQGPKLLIQFQNNGVVDDSQLPKDRFSAERLKGVDSTLKIQPAKLEDSAVYLCASSFLRGERRDEQFFGPGTRLTVL.

The V gene is TRBV11-2, the J gene TRBJ2-1, with 7 bases aligning to TRBD2. Trimming took 5 bases from V and 6 from J; bases not matched to a gene: 10. Germline V gene data show CDR1 as SGHAT and CDR2 as FQNNGV. This CDR3 has 15 residues. CDR3 coding DNA: TGTGCCAGCAGCCCAAAGCGGGATCGGCGCAATGAGCAGTTCTTC. Amino acids: CASSPKRDRRNEQFF.

The chain joins TRBV6-6 to TRBJ1-4; the D is unclear. CDR3 size: 14 residues. V was clipped by 2 bases and J by 6 bases, with 10 bases between them. Germline CDR1 is MNHNY and CDR2 is SVGAGI (reference sequence). CDR3 DNA sequence: TGTGCCAGCAGTTACGACCGGGGTGATGAAAAACTGTTTTTT. It translates to CASSYDRGDEKLFF.

The chain links TRBV4-1 to TRBJ2-1, with 15 bases matching TRBD2. CDR1 is MGHRA and CDR2 is YSYEKL in the germline V gene. J lost 7 bases, V lost 1 base, and 11 bases had no gene match. This CDR3 spans 19 amino acids. The CDR3 region has the DNA TGCGCCAGCAGCCAAGTCCCAAGGACTAGCGGGAGGGCCGAGAATGAGCAGTTCTTC. It yields the protein CASSQVPRTSGRAENEQFF.

There are a few counts of this clone. Other DNA sequences from this sample encode an identical CDR3 as well. The chain joins TRBV14 to TRBJ1-1; D not resolved. V was clipped by 1 base and J by 5 bases, with 8 bases between them. From germline, CDR1 is SGHDN and CDR2 FVKESK. CDR3 length: 13 residues. The CDR3 is CASSQGLSTEAFF. The CDR3 DNA follows: TGTGCCAGCAGCCAAGGACTATCGACTGAAGCTTTCTTT. The variable domain in full, completed from reference TRBV14 and TRBJ1-1, reads EAGVTQFPSHSVIEKGQTVTLRCDPISGHDNLYWYRRVMGKEIKFLLHFVKESKQDESGMPNNRFLAERTGGTYSTLKVQPAELEDSGVYFCASSQGLSTEAFFGQGTRLTVV.

The rearrangement uses TRBV19 and TRBJ1-5; D is perhaps TRBD1 (6 bases). CDR1 LNHDA and CDR2 SQIVND come from the germline V gene (reference sequence). Deletions cut 7 bases from V and 6 bases from J, with 16 bases between. This CDR3 spans 14 amino acids. This CDR3 reads CASTLNRAIQPQHF. In nucleotides, the CDR3 is TGTGCCAGTACACTTAACAGGGCAATTCAGCCCCAGCATTTT.

The chain joins TRBV15 to TRBJ2-1, with D tentatively TRBD2 (5 bases). The V end was cut by 6 bases, the J end by 6 bases, with 15 bases between. The CDR3 consists of 14 residues. Germline values: CDR1 LNHNV, CDR2 YYDKDF (reference sequence). The CDR3, as DNA: TGTGCCACCAGTGGCCCCGCTAGCTCCAATGAGCAGTTCTTC. As protein: CATSGPASSNEQFF.

V is TRBV7-9 and J is TRBJ2-3, with TRBD1 matching 7 bases. This CDR3 region has 16 residues. V shed 5 bases and J 0 bases; nucleotides not matched to a gene: 8. Germline CDR1 and CDR2: SEHNR and FQNEAQ (reference sequence). CDR3 DNA sequence: TGTGCCAGCAGCCCACGGGACAGCTCAAGCACAGATACGCAGTATTTT. Amino acids: CASSPRDSSSTDTQYF.

V gene TRBV4-3 combines with J gene TRBJ2-7, with no clear D. Trimming pared 5 bases from V and 2 bases from J, leaving 10 bases between. Germline CDR1 reads LGHNA; CDR2 reads YSLEER. CDR3 size: 13 residues. Written as DNA, the CDR3 is TGCGCCAGCAGCTTAAGTCGCGCCTACGAGCAGTACTTC. This encodes CASSLSRAYEQYF.

This rearrangement joins TRBV2 to TRBJ1-3; D is undetermined. The CDR3 runs to 15 residues. The V end was cut by 2 bases, the J end by 6 bases, with 14 bases between. The germline CDR1 and CDR2 sequences are SNHLY and FYNNEI. This CDR3 is CASSEWVPTENTIYF. For the CDR3, the DNA is TGTGCCAGCAGTGAATGGGTACCAACTGAAAACACCATATATTTT.

The chain employs TRBV7-9 and TRBJ1-2; unclear D gene. V dropped 3 bases and J dropped 2 bases, with 10 bases sitting between them. The germline CDR1 and CDR2 sequences are SEHNR and FQNEAQ (reference sequence). The CDR3 sequence is 14 residues long. The CDR3 spells CASSFVGFNYGYTF. As DNA, the CDR3 is TGTGCCAGCAGCTTTGTCGGATTCAACTATGGCTACACCTTC.

V is TRBV4-3 and J is TRBJ2-2; TRBD2 agrees at 9 bases. Germline V CDR1 and CDR2: LGHNA, YSLEER. V dropped 1 base and J dropped 8; count of bases not matched to a gene: 11. This CDR3 contains 17 residues. CDR3 in DNA: TGCGCCAGCAGCCAAGCCCCAGCGGGAGGCTCACGTGGGGAGCTGTTTTTT. Its translation is CASSQAPAGGSRGELFF.

V usage is TRBV11-2 and J usage is TRBJ2-7, with 11 bases lining up with TRBD1. The CDR3 has 14 amino acids. Germline assignment: CDR1 SGHAT and CDR2 FQNNGV. V lost 5 bases to trimming and J lost 5 bases; unmatched junction nucleotides: 5. This CDR3 is CASSLGQGAHEQYF. The CDR3 region has the DNA TGTGCCAGCAGCCTCGGACAGGGGGCCCACGAGCAGTACTTC.

V usage is TRBV5-1 and J usage is TRBJ1-2; D may be TRBD1 (5 bases). Germline CDR1 is SGHRS and CDR2 is YFSETQ. The CDR3 has 16 residues. Between the trimmed V and J ends, which lost 4 bases and 6 bases, there was a span of 22 bases. The CDR3 loop reads CASSPVVDSGQDGYTF. In DNA form, the CDR3 reads TGCGCCAGCAGCCCGGTGGTTGACAGCGGTCAGGATGGCTACACCTTC.